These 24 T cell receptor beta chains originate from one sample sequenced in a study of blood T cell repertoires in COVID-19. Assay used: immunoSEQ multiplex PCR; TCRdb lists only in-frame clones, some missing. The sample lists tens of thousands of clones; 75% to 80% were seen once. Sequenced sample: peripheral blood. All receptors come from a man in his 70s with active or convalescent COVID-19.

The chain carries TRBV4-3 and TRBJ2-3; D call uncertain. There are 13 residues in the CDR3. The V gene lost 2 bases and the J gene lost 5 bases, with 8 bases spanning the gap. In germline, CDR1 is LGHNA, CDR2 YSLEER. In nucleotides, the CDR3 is TGCGCCAGCAGCCAAAACCTAGGAGATACGCAGTATTTT. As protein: CASSQNLGDTQYF.

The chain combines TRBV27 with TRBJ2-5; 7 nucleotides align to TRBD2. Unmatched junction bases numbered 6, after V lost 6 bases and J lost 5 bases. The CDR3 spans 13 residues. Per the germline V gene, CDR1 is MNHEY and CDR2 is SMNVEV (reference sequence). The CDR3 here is CASRAAGEETQYF. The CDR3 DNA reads TGTGCCAGCAGGGCCGCGGGGGAGGAGACCCAGTACTTC.

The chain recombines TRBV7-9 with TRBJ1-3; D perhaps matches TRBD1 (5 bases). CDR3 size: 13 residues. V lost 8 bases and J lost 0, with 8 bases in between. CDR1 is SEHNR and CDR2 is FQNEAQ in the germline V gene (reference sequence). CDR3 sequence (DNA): TGTGCCAGCGGAGACAGCTCTGGAAACACCATATATTTT. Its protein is CASGDSSGNTIYF.

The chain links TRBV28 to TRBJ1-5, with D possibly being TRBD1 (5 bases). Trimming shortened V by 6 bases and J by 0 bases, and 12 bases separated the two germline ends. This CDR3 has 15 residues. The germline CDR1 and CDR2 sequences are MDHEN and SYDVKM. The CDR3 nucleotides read TGTGCCAGCAGGCAGGGTATCTATAGCAATCAGCCCCAGCATTTT. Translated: CASRQGIYSNQPQHF.

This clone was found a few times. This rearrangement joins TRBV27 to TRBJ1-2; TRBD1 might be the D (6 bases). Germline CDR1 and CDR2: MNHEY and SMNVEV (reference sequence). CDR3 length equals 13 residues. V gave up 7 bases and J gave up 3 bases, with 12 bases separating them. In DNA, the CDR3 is TGTGCCAGCACCAATCCAGGGGACTATGGCTACACCTTC. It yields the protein CASTNPGDYGYTF.

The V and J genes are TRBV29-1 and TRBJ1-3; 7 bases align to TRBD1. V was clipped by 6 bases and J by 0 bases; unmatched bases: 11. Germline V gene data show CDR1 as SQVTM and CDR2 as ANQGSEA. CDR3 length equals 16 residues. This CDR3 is CSVSYSTGSSGNTIYF. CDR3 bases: TGCAGCGTCTCCTATTCGACAGGGAGCTCTGGAAACACCATATATTTT.

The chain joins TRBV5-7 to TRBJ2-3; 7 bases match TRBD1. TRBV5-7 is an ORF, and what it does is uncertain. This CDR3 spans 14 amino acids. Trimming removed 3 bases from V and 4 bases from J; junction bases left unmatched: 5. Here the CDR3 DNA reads TGTGCCAGCAGCTCAGACAGGGCTCCAGATACGCAGTATTTT. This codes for CASSSDRAPDTQYF.

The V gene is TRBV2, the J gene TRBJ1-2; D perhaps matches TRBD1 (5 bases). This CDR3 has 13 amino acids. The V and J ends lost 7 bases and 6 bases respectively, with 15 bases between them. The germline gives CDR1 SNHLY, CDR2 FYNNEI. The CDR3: CASKSGAGDGYTF. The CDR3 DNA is TGTGCCAGCAAAAGTGGGGCTGGGGATGGCTACACCTTC.

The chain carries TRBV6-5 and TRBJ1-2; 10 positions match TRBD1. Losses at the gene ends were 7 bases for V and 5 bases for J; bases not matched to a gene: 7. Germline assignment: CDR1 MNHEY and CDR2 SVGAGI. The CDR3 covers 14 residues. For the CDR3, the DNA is TGTGCCAGCAAATTCGGGACAGGGGATTATGGCTACACCTTC. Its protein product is CASKFGTGDYGYTF.

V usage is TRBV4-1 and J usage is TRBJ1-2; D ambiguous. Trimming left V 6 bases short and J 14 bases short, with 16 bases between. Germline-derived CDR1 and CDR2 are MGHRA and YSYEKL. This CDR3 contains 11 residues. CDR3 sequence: CASRGRGWSTF. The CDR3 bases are TGCGCCAGCAGAGGGCGAGGGTGGAGTACCTTC.

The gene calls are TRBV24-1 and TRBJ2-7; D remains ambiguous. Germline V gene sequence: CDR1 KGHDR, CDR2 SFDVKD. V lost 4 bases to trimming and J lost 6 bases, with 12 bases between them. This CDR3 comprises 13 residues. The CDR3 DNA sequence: TGTGCCACCAGTGACCCTAATACAGTCGAGCAGTACTTC. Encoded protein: CATSDPNTVEQYF.

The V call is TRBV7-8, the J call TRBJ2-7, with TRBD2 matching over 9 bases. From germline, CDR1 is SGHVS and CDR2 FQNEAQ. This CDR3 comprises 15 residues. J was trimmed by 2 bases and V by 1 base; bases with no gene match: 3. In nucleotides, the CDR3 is TGTGCCAGCAGCTTAGACGGCGGGAGGGCCTACGAGCAGTACTTC. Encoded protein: CASSLDGGRAYEQYF.

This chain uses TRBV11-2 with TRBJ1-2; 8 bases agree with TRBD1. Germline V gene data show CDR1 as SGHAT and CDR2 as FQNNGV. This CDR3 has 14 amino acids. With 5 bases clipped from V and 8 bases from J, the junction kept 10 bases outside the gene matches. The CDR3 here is CASSLAGQDGGYTF. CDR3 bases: TGTGCCAGCAGCCTAGCGGGACAGGATGGCGGCTACACCTTC.

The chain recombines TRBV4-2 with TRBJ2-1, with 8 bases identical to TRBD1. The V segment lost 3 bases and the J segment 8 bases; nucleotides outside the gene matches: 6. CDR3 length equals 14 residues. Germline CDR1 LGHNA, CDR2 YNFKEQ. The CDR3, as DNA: TGTGCCAGCAGCCACCAGGGGGCGGAGGATGAGCAGTTCTTC. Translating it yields CASSHQGAEDEQFF.

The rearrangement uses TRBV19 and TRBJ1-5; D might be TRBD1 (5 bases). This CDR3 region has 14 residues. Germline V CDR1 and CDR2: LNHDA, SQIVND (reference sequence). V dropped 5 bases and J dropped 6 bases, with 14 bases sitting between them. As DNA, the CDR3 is TGTGCCAGTAGTGGGCAGGGAGGCATTCAGCCCCAGCATTTT. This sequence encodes CASSGQGGIQPQHF.

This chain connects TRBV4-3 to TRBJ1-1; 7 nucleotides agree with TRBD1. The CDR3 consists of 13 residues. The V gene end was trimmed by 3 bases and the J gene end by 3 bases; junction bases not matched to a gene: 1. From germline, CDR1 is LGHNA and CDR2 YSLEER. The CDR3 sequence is CASSHRGDTEAFF. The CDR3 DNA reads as TGCGCCAGCAGCCACAGGGGGGACACTGAAGCTTTCTTT.

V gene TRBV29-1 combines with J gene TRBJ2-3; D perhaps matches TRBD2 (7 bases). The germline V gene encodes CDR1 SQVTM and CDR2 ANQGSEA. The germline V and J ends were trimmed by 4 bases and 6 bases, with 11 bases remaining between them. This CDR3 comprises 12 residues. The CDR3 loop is CSVGGGGDTQYF. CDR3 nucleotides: TGCAGCGTTGGAGGGGGAGGGGATACGCAGTATTTT.

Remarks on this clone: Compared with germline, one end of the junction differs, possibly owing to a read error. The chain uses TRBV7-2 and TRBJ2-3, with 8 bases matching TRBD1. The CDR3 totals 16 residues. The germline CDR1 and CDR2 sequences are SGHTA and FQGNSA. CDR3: CASSLAPGQVGDTQYF. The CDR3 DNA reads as TGTGCCAGCAGCCTAGCGCCGGGACAGGTGGGAGATACGCAGTATTTT.

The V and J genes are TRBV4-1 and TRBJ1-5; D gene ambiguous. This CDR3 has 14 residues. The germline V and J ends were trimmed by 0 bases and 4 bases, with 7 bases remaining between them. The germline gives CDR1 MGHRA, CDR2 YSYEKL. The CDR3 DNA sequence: TGCGCCAGCAGCCAAGATGGGCAGAATCAGCCCCAGCATTTT. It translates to CASSQDGQNQPQHF.

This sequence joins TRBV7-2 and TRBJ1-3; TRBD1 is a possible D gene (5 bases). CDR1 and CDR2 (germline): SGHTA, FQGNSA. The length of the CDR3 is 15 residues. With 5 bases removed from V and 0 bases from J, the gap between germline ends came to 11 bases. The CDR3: CASSGDRASGNTIYF. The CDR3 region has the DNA TGTGCCAGCAGCGGAGACAGAGCCTCTGGAAACACCATATATTTT.

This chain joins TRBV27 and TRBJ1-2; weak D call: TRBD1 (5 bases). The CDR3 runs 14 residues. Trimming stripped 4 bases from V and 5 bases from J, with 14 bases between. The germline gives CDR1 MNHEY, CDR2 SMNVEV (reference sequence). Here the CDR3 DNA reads TGTGCCAGCAGTTCCCCCGGGGGGAAGTATGGCTACACCTTC. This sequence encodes CASSSPGGKYGYTF.

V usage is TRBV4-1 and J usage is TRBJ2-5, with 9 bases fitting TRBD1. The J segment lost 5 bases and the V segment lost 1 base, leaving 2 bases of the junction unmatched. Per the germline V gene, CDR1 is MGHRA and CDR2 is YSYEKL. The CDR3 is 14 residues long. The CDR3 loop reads CASSQGTGVETQYF. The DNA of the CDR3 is TGCGCCAGCAGCCAAGGGACAGGGGTTGAGACCCAGTACTTC.

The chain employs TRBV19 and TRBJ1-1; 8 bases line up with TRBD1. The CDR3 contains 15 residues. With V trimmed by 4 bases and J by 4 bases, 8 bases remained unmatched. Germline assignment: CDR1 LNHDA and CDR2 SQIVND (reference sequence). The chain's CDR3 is CASSTIRQGSTEAFF. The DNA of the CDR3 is TGTGCCAGTAGTACCATTCGACAGGGGTCCACTGAAGCTTTCTTT. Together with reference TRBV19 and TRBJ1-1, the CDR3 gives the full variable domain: DGGITQSPKYLFRKEGQNVTLSCEQNLNHDAMYWYRQDPGQGLRLIYYSQIVNDFQKGDIAEGYSVSREKKESFPLTVTSAQKNPTAFYLCASSTIRQGSTEAFFGQGTRLTVV.

This CDR3 reads CASSLAVSGSYGYTF. The CDR3 nucleotides read TGTGCCAGCAGCTTAGCGGTATCAGGGTCCTATGGCTACACCTTC. The chain carries TRBV7-6 and TRBJ1-2; possible D gene TRBD1, 5 bases. Germline lookup yields CDR1 SGHVS and CDR2 FNYEAQ. CDR3 length equals 15 residues. Trimming left V 0 bases short and J 4 bases short, with 12 bases between.